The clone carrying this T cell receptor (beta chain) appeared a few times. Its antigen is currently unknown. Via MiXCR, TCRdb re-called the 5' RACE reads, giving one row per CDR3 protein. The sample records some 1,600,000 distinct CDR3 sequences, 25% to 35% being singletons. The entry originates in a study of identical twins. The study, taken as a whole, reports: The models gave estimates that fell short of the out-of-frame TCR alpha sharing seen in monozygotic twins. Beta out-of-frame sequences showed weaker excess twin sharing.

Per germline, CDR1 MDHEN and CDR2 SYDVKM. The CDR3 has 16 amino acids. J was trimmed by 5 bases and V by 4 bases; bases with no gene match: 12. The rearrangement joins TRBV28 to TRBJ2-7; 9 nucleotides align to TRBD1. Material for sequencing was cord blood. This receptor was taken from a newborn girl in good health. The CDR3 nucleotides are TGTGCCAGCAGTTCCTTACTCCGGGACAGGGTAGACGAGCAGTACTTC. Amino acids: CASSSLLRDRVDEQYF. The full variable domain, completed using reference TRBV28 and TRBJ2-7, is DVKVTQSSRYLVKRTGEKVFLECVQDMDHENMFWYRQDPGLGLRLIYFSYDVKMKEKGDIPEGYSVSREKKERFSLILESASTNQTSMYLCASSSLLRDRVDEQYFGPGTRLTVT.